The rows below give T cell receptor beta chains drawn from one sample of a study of T-cell reconstitution after alpha-beta-depleted transplantation in children. Each CDR3 protein is one row after TCRdb ran MiXCR on the PCR reads. The data hold 180,000 or so distinct CDR3 sequences, with 5% to 7.5% observed a single time. The starting material was PBMCs, obtained before TCRalphabeta/CD19-depleted stem cell transplant. All receptors come from a girl under two years old with combined immunodeficiency, due to receive a stem cell transplant. Both conserved end residues are part of each CDR3. The D gene is left open where the match is weak. For some rows the clone size is stated as once, few or many, or as a class when expanded; others skip it.

v_gene	d_gene	j_gene	abundance	CDR3nt	CDR3aa
TRBV5-1	-	TRBJ2-4	-	TGCGCCAGCAGCTTGATGGGGGGGGCGGACATTCAGTACTTC	CASSLMGGADIQYF
TRBV12-3/TRBV12-4	-	TRBJ2-1	-	TGTGCCAGCAGTCCCCAGTCTGGGGGGGGGGCTAACAATGAGCAGTTCTTC	CASSPQSGGGANNEQFF
TRBV5-5	-	TRBJ2-2	many	TGTGCCAGCAGCTTGGTAGGGGGCGGACTAGTCACCGGGGAGCTGTTTTTT	CASSLVGGGLVTGELFF
TRBV29-1	-	TRBJ1-2	few	TGCAGCGTTGAAGGGGCGGACCGTGGAAACTATGGCTACACCTTC	CSVEGADRGNYGYTF
TRBV7-2	-	TRBJ2-7	many	TGTGCCAGCAGCACCCACCCGACTAGCTACGAGCAGTACTTC	CASSTHPTSYEQYF
TRBV20-1	-	TRBJ1-1	few	TGCAGTGCTAGCTTATCGAGCACTGAAGCTTTCTTT	CSASLSSTEAFF
TRBV29-1	TRBD1	TRBJ2-1	many	TGCAGCGCCTCCGGGACAGGGGGGTACAATGAGCAGTTCTTC	CSASGTGGYNEQFF
TRBV18	TRBD2	TRBJ2-5	-	TGTGCCAGCTCACCGGTAGCGGGGGGGCCGGAGACCCAGTACTTC	CASSPVAGGPETQYF
TRBV5-1	-	TRBJ1-1	many	TGCGCCAGCAGCCAGCCAAAGGGGAACACTGAAGCTTTCTTT	CASSQPKGNTEAFF
TRBV6-1	-	TRBJ2-5	few	TGTGCCAGCAGTGTTCATGAGGCGGTGGAGACCCAGTACTTC	CASSVHEAVETQYF
TRBV29-1	-	TRBJ2-1	many	TGCAGCGGCCTAGCCTACAATGAGCAGTTCTTC	CSGLAYNEQFF
TRBV4-3	-	TRBJ2-7	-	TGCGCCAGCAGCCAAGAGTGGAGCTCCTACGAGCAGTACTTC	CASSQEWSSYEQYF
TRBV19	-	TRBJ2-1	many	TGTGCCAGTTGTTCCACAGGATATCATGAGCAGTTCTTC	CASCSTGYHEQFF
TRBV6-2/TRBV6-3	TRBD2	TRBJ2-7	many	TGTGCCAGCAGCCTTGGACTAGCTCTCGCCTACGAGCAGTACTTC	CASSLGLALAYEQYF
TRBV7-3	TRBD1	TRBJ2-1	many	TGTGCCAGCAGCGACAGTAGGGGGCCGTACAATGAGCAGTTCTTC	CASSDSRGPYNEQFF
TRBV12-3/TRBV12-4	-	TRBJ2-1	many	TGTGCCAGCAGCCCTCCGACTAGTTACAATGAGCAGTTCTTC	CASSPPTSYNEQFF
TRBV5-4	-	TRBJ1-3	many	TGTGCCAGCAGCTTGGTTCGGGGGTCTGGAAACACCATATATTTT	CASSLVRGSGNTIYF
TRBV12-3/TRBV12-4	-	TRBJ2-2	many	TGTGCCAGCAGTGAGGGATACACCGGGGAGCTGTTTTTT	CASSEGYTGELFF
TRBV6-5	-	TRBJ2-3	many	TGTGCCAGCAGTCCCAGACAGTCCACAGATACGCAGTATTTT	CASSPRQSTDTQYF
TRBV18	-	TRBJ2-3	-	TGTGCCAGCTCACCAACCGACATAACGAAGACTAGTTGGGTTTCGGATACGCAGTATTTT	CASSPTDITKTSWVSDTQYF
TRBV6-2/TRBV6-3	TRBD2	TRBJ2-1	many	TGTGCCAGCATCTCGCCGGGGGGTGAGCAGTTCTTC	CASISPGGEQFF
TRBV6-2/TRBV6-3	TRBD2	TRBJ2-7	-	TGTGCCAGCAGCCGCGGGAGCGGGGGGCCGGTTCTCTTTGGGACCTACGAGCAGTACTTC	CASSRGSGGPVLFGTYEQYF
TRBV28	TRBD2	TRBJ2-3	many	TGTGCCAGCAGTCCCGAGTGGAGCGGGGGGCTCACAGATACGCAGTATTTT	CASSPEWSGGLTDTQYF
TRBV6-2/TRBV6-3	-	TRBJ1-1	many	TGTGCCAGCAGTTACACATTTGCCTTCACTGAAGCTTTCTTT	CASSYTFAFTEAFF
TRBV4-2	-	TRBJ2-7	many	TGTGCCAGCAGCCAAGATATCCAGGGCAACTACGAGCAGTACTTC	CASSQDIQGNYEQYF
TRBV4-3	TRBD2	TRBJ2-1	few	TGCGCCAGCAGCGCCCAGGGACTAGCGGGTTTCGATGAGCAGTTCTTC	CASSAQGLAGFDEQFF
TRBV12-3/TRBV12-4	-	TRBJ1-1	few	TGTGCCAGCAGCAAAGGACGGGGGGGGAGCACTGAAGCTTTCTTT	CASSKGRGGSTEAFF
TRBV7-8	-	TRBJ2-1	many	TGTGCCAGCAGCTTTCCGACTAGCTCCTACAATGAGCAGTTCTTC	CASSFPTSSYNEQFF
TRBV7-9	-	TRBJ2-5	many	TGTGCCAGCAGCCCGGCCAACCGGGGGGAGACCCAGTACTTC	CASSPANRGETQYF
TRBV4-1	-	TRBJ2-1	many	TGCGCCAGCAGCCAGGCAGGGGACAATGAGCAGTTCTTC	CASSQAGDNEQFF
TRBV12-3/TRBV12-4	TRBD2	TRBJ2-7	many	TGTGCCAGCAGTTTTGAGACTAGCGGGGAGGCCTACGAGCAGTACTTC	CASSFETSGEAYEQYF
TRBV7-2	TRBD2	TRBJ2-7	many	TGTGCCAGCCAGGTTAGGAGCGGGAGCTACGAGCAGTACTTC	CASQVRSGSYEQYF
TRBV19	TRBD2	TRBJ2-1	many	TGTGCCAGATTATCTAGCGGGGCCACCTACAATGAGCAGTTCTTC	CARLSSGATYNEQFF
TRBV29-1	TRBD1	TRBJ1-1	many	TGCAGCGTAACAGGGGGCTCATACGCTGAAGCTTTCTTT	CSVTGGSYAEAFF
TRBV7-2	-	TRBJ1-5	many	TGTGCCAGCAGCACGGGACCCCAAGGACAGCCCCAGCATTTT	CASSTGPQGQPQHF
TRBV7-3	-	TRBJ2-2	many	TGTGCCAGCAGCTTAAGGACCGGGGAGCTGTTTTTT	CASSLRTGELFF
TRBV15	-	TRBJ2-2	many	TGTGCCACCAGCAAGGGGACACTGAACACCGGGGAGCTGTTTTTT	CATSKGTLNTGELFF
TRBV7-8	-	TRBJ2-3	few	TGTGCCAGCAGCTTAGGCAGGTGGGAGGCGCAGTATTTT	CASSLGRWEAQYF
TRBV4-3	TRBD1	TRBJ1-2	few	TGCGCCAGCAGCCTCGGACAGGGGGTTCTTTCCTATGGCTACACCTTC	CASSLGQGVLSYGYTF
TRBV9	-	TRBJ2-7	many	TGTGCCAGCAGCCTATCAGTCAGGGCCTCCGGATACGAGCAGTACTTC	CASSLSVRASGYEQYF
TRBV30	-	TRBJ1-2	-	TGTGCCTGGAAAAGGACCTATGGCTACACCTTC	CAWKRTYGYTF